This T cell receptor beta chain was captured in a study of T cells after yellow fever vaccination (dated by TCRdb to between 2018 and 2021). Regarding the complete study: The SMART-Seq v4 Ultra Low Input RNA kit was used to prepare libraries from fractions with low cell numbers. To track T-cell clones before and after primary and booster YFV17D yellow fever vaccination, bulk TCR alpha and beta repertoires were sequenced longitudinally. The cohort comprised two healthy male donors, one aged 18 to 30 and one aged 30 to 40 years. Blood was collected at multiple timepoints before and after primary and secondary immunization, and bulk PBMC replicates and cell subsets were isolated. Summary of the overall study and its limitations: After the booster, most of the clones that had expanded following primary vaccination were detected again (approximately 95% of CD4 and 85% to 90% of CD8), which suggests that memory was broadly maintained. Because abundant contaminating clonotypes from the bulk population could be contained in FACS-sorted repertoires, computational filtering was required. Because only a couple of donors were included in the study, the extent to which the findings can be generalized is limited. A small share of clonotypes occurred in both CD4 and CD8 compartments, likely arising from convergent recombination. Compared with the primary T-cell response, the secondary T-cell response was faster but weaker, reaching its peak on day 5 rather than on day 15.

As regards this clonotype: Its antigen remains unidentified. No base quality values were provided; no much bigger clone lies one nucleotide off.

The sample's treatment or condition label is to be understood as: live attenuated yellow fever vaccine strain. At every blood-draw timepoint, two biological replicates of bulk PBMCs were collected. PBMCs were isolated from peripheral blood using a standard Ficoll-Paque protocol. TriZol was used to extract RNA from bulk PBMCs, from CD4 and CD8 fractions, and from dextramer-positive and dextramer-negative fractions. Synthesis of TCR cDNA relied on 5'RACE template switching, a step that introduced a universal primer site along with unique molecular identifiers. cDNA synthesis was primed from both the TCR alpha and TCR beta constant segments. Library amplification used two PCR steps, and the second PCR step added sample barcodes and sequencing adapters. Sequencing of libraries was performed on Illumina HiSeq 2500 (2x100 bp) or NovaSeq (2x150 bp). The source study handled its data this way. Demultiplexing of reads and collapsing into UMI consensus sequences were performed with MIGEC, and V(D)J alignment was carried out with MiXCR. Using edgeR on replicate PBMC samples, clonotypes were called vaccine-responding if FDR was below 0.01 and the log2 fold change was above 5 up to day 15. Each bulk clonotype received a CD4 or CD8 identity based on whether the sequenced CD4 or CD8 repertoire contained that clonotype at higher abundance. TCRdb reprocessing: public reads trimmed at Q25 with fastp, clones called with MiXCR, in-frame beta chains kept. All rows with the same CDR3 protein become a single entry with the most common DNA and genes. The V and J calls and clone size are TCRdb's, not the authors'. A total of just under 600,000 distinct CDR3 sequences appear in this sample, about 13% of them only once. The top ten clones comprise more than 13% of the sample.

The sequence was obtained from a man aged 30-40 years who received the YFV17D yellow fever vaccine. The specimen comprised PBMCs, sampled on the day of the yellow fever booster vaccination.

The encoded CDR3 is CASSAERGKGGELFF. The DNA sequence is given as TGTGCCAGCAGCGCGGAGAGGGGAAAGGGCGGGGAGCTGTTTTTT. Recombination joined TRBV9 with TRBJ2-2, with the D gene tentatively TRBD1 or TRBD2, based on 5 matching bases in each. CDR1 is given as SGDLS and CDR2 as YYNGEE, both from the germline V gene. CDR3 length: 15 amino acids, cysteine to phenylalanine. Just the 45-base CDR3 DNA is kept, in frame starting at base 1. V is pared back by 3 bases and J by 7 bases, with 16 bases lying between the germline termini. With the rest looked up from the reference TRBV9 and TRBJ2-2 genes rather than sequenced, the full variable domain is DSGVTQTPKHLITATGQRVTLRCSPRSGDLSVYWYQQSLDQGLQFLIQYYNGEERAKGNILERFSAQQFPDLHSELNLSSLELGDSALYFCASSAERGKGGELFFGEGSRLTVL.